Listed below are T cell receptor beta chains from one sample, sequenced in a study of cytomegalovirus exposure and HLA in healthy donors. TCRdb keeps only in-frame clones here, not all; method: immunoSEQ multiplex PCR. Altogether 110,000 to 150,000 clones are present, 75% being singletons, with the ten largest covering 7%. Specimen: PBMCs. These receptors were collected from a man aged 30-40 years in good health and CMV-seronegative. Both conserved end residues are part of each CDR3. The D gene is left open where the match is weak.

len | j_gene | d_gene | v_gene | CDR3aa
14 | TRBJ2-7 | - | TRBV6-5 | CASSYSWKDNEQYF
14 | TRBJ2-7 | TRBD1 | TRBV28 | CASSPGTGTYEQYF
13 | TRBJ1-6 | - | TRBV19 | CASRPPQGRTLHF
16 | TRBJ1-1 | - | TRBV29-1 | CSVEDRHRVMNTEAFF
15 | - | TRBD1 | TRBV7-6 | CASSLGDRGTYEQYF
15 | TRBJ2-1 | - | TRBV28 | CASSPGGEIGLKQFF
14 | TRBJ2-3 | - | TRBV11-2 | CASSPRAFTDTQYF
14 | TRBJ2-3 | - | TRBV4-2 | CASSQPGGTDTQYF
15 | TRBJ2-6 | - | TRBV6-1 | CASILGGPGANGLTF
15 | TRBJ2-7 | TRBD2 | TRBV7-9 | CASSLGSTSGSDQHF
16 | TRBJ2-1 | TRBD2 | TRBV15 | CATSSGGLAGGYEQFF
14 | TRBJ1-2 | - | TRBV29-1 | CSVFRGGALEGYTF
15 | TRBJ2-5 | - | TRBV27 | CASSPGSFAQETQYF
17 | TRBJ2-3 | - | TRBV5-1 | CASSSHGWTATRDTQYF
14 | TRBJ2-2 | - | TRBV7-9 | CASSLGGPSGELFF
15 | TRBJ1-1 | - | TRBV7-9 | CASSLVNSGGTEAFF
13 | TRBJ2-2 | - | TRBV7-3 | CASTSPGTGELFF
18 | TRBJ1-4 | - | TRBV6-1 | CASSEAWRGSATNEKLFF
13 | TRBJ1-4 | - | TRBV6-1 | CASSRTSNEKLFF
15 | TRBJ2-7 | TRBD2 | TRBV6-1 | CASSDEGLAAYEQYF